This T cell receptor beta chain was captured in a study of shared clonotypes between healthy human individuals. As regards this clone: What it binds is not known.

Sequencing used immunoSEQ multiplex PCR; TCRdb keeps in-frame clones, though not all of them. Of a few million clones listed, more than 90% were seen once; the top ten hold under 0.15%. General study findings and limits: The study's rarefaction showed incomplete sorted-subset sequencing despite large depth.

From germline, CDR1 is SGHDT and CDR2 YYEEEE. Trimming removed 0 bases from V and 0 bases from J, with 10 bases in between. The CDR3 runs to 17 residues. Sequencing was carried out using naive CD4+ T cells sorted from blood. Subset reported: CD45RA+ positively selected. This rearrangement joins TRBV5-6 to TRBJ1-6; a weak D match, TRBD1 (5 bases). The sequence came from a man aged 18 to 29 in good health. This CDR3 reads CASSLGQLSSYNSPLHF. DNA for the CDR3: TGTGCCAGCAGCTTGGGACAGTTGAGCTCCTATAATTCACCCCTCCACTTT.